The rows below give T cell receptor beta chains drawn from one sample of a study of shared clonotypes between healthy human individuals. Here immunoSEQ multiplex PCR was the method, and the copy in TCRdb shows in-frame clones only, minus some. The sample yields 450,000 to 600,000 clones, around 79% seen once. Sequencing used PBMCs. The origin of the receptors is a woman in her thirties or forties in good health. Some clones in this sample may be carry-over from other donors' samples. Each CDR3 is given with its conserved first and last residue. A D gene is named only where the DNA matches it firmly. Clone size is given for some rows only: seen once, a few or many times, or a class if the clone is expanded.

V gene: TRBV10-3
clone size: NA
J gene: TRBJ2-1
D gene: NA
CDR3 DNA: TGTGCCATCATGGGAGGAAACACCTACAATGAGCAGTTCTTC
CDR3 protein: CAIMGGNTYNEQFF

V gene: TRBV7-9
clone size: NA
J gene: TRBJ1-4
D gene: NA
CDR3 DNA: TGTGCCAGCAGCCGGGACCATGAAAAACTGTTTTTT
CDR3 protein: CASSRDHEKLFF

V gene: TRBV7-9
clone size: NA
J gene: TRBJ1-4
D gene: TRBD1
CDR3 DNA: TGTGCCAGCAGCTCGGTGACAGGGAGGGGTGAAAAACTGTTTTTT
CDR3 protein: CASSSVTGRGEKLFF

V gene: TRBV27
clone size: NA
J gene: TRBJ1-2
D gene: NA
CDR3 DNA: TGTGCCAGCAGTTTGAGCTTCGCAGCCTATGGCTACACCTTC
CDR3 protein: CASSLSFAAYGYTF

V gene: TRBV29-1
clone size: NA
J gene: TRBJ2-1
D gene: TRBD2
CDR3 DNA: TGCAGCGTTAATAGCGGGGTCTCCTACAATGAGCAGTTCTTC
CDR3 protein: CSVNSGVSYNEQFF

V gene: TRBV4-1
clone size: once
J gene: TRBJ2-7
D gene: TRBD2
CDR3 DNA: TGCGCCAGCAGCCAAGTCCCCCTAGCGGGTCCGGTCTCCTACGAGCAGTACTTC
CDR3 protein: CASSQVPLAGPVSYEQYF

V gene: TRBV2
clone size: few
J gene: TRBJ1-1
D gene: NA
CDR3 DNA: TGTACCAGCAGTGGGGGACCGGACCTTGAAGCTTTCTTT
CDR3 protein: CTSSGGPDLEAFF

V gene: TRBV6-4
clone size: few
J gene: TRBJ2-7
D gene: NA
CDR3 DNA: TGTGCCAGCAGTGAAGATTTCGGCTACGAGCAGTACTTC
CDR3 protein: CASSEDFGYEQYF

V gene: TRBV10-3
clone size: once
J gene: TRBJ2-7
D gene: TRBD2
CDR3 DNA: TGTGCCATCAGTGATACGACTAGCGGGAATTACGAGCAGTACTTC
CDR3 protein: CAISDTTSGNYEQYF

V gene: TRBV4-2
clone size: NA
J gene: TRBJ2-7
D gene: TRBD2
CDR3 DNA: TGTGCCAGCAGCCTCCTCGGCGGGGGCGAGCAGTACTTC
CDR3 protein: CASSLLGGGEQYF

V gene: TRBV9
clone size: NA
J gene: TRBJ2-1
D gene: TRBD2
CDR3 DNA: TGTGCCAGCAGCGCCCTAGCGGGAGGAGTAAATGAGCAGTTCTTC
CDR3 protein: CASSALAGGVNEQFF

V gene: TRBV28
clone size: NA
J gene: TRBJ2-1
D gene: NA
CDR3 DNA: TGTGCCAGCAGTTTGCTTGGAGGGCGCAATGAGCAGTTCTTC
CDR3 protein: CASSLLGGRNEQFF

V gene: TRBV28
clone size: NA
J gene: TRBJ2-7
D gene: NA
CDR3 DNA: TGTGCCAGCAGTTTAAGAAGGGCTTACTCCTACGAGCAGTACTTC
CDR3 protein: CASSLRRAYSYEQYF

V gene: TRBV29-1
clone size: few
J gene: TRBJ1-2
D gene: NA
CDR3 DNA: TGCAGCGTGCAGGGGATCGGCTATGGCTACACCTTC
CDR3 protein: CSVQGIGYGYTF

V gene: TRBV19
clone size: few
J gene: TRBJ1-5
D gene: TRBD1
CDR3 DNA: TGTGCCAGTAAACGGACAGGGGCGGGCAATCAGCCCCAGCATTTT
CDR3 protein: CASKRTGAGNQPQHF

V gene: TRBV11-2
clone size: few
J gene: TRBJ2-3
D gene: NA
CDR3 DNA: TGTGCCAGCAGCCTCCTCATAGACCTTAGCACAGATACGCAGTATTTT
CDR3 protein: CASSLLIDLSTDTQYF

V gene: TRBV5-4
clone size: NA
J gene: TRBJ2-1
D gene: NA
CDR3 DNA: TGTGCCAGCAGCTTCCCTTACAGGGGAGGTTTAGACAATGAGCAGTTCTTC
CDR3 protein: CASSFPYRGGLDNEQFF

V gene: TRBV2
clone size: NA
J gene: TRBJ2-2
D gene: NA
CDR3 DNA: TGTGCCAGCAGTGAAGTGGGGGACGGGGAGCTGTTTTTT
CDR3 protein: CASSEVGDGELFF

V gene: TRBV5-4
clone size: NA
J gene: TRBJ2-7
D gene: NA
CDR3 DNA: TGTGCCAGCAGTCTCGATGGCCTGGAGACCTACGAGCAGTACTTC
CDR3 protein: CASSLDGLETYEQYF

V gene: TRBV6-1
clone size: NA
J gene: TRBJ2-7
D gene: NA
CDR3 DNA: TGTGCCAGCAGTTATGGTAGAGCGAGGGGAGAGCAGTACTTC
CDR3 protein: CASSYGRARGEQYF

V gene: TRBV7-9
clone size: NA
J gene: TRBJ2-1
D gene: TRBD2
CDR3 DNA: TGTGCCAGCAGCCCGGGACTAGCGGGAGACAATGAGCAGTTCTTC
CDR3 protein: CASSPGLAGDNEQFF

V gene: TRBV5-1
clone size: few
J gene: TRBJ2-3
D gene: TRBD2
CDR3 DNA: TGCGCCAGCAGCCCTGGACTAGCGCTGGATACGCAGTATTTT
CDR3 protein: CASSPGLALDTQYF

V gene: TRBV7-2
clone size: NA
J gene: TRBJ2-7
D gene: NA
CDR3 DNA: TGTGCCAGCAGCTTAGTAGCGGATCCCTCCTACGAGCAGTACTTC
CDR3 protein: CASSLVADPSYEQYF

V gene: TRBV29-1
clone size: NA
J gene: TRBJ2-3
D gene: TRBD2
CDR3 DNA: TGCAGCGACCGACTAGCGGGTACGCAGTATTTT
CDR3 protein: CSDRLAGTQYF

V gene: TRBV11-3
clone size: NA
J gene: TRBJ2-3
D gene: TRBD2
CDR3 DNA: TGTGCCAGCAGCCCCGGGGGGGGCACAGATACGCAGTATTTT
CDR3 protein: CASSPGGGTDTQYF

V gene: TRBV27
clone size: NA
J gene: TRBJ2-1
D gene: TRBD2
CDR3 DNA: TGTGCCAGCAGTTTCCGAGGGACTAGCGGTCAATCCCCCATGATTAATGAGCAGTTCTTC
CDR3 protein: CASSFRGTSGQSPMINEQFF

V gene: TRBV2
clone size: NA
J gene: TRBJ2-2
D gene: TRBD2
CDR3 DNA: TGTGCCAGCAGGGCGACTAGCGGGAGGGGAGTCGGGGAGCTGTTTTTT
CDR3 protein: CASRATSGRGVGELFF

V gene: TRBV28
clone size: once
J gene: TRBJ2-7
D gene: NA
CDR3 DNA: TGTGCCAGCAGCGAGACCTACGAGCAGTACTTC
CDR3 protein: CASSETYEQYF

V gene: TRBV11-2
clone size: few
J gene: TRBJ2-5
D gene: NA
CDR3 DNA: TGTGCCAGCAGCCATGTGGGGTGGGGGGATAAAGAGACCCAGTACTTC
CDR3 protein: CASSHVGWGDKETQYF

V gene: TRBV2
clone size: NA
J gene: TRBJ2-6
D gene: NA
CDR3 DNA: TGTGCCAGCAGTGATGGCAGGGTTTACTCTGGGGCCAACGTCCTGACTTTC
CDR3 protein: CASSDGRVYSGANVLTF

V gene: TRBV7-9
clone size: NA
J gene: TRBJ2-2
D gene: TRBD1
CDR3 DNA: TGTGCCAGCAGCTTACAACCCCGGGACAGTCGGCAGGGCGGGGAGCTGTTTTTT
CDR3 protein: CASSLQPRDSRQGGELFF

V gene: TRBV5-1
clone size: NA
J gene: TRBJ2-5
D gene: NA
CDR3 DNA: TGCGCCAGCAGCGTCGGACTCCGGGGGGAGACCCAGTACTTC
CDR3 protein: CASSVGLRGETQYF

V gene: TRBV7-2
clone size: once
J gene: TRBJ2-7
D gene: NA
CDR3 DNA: TGTGCCAGCAGCCCAGGCGGAGCGTCCTACTACGAGCAGTACTTC
CDR3 protein: CASSPGGASYYEQYF

V gene: TRBV5-1
clone size: NA
J gene: TRBJ2-7
D gene: NA
CDR3 DNA: TGCGCCAGCAGCTTGGTGTCGGCAAGCTACGAGCAGTACTTC
CDR3 protein: CASSLVSASYEQYF

V gene: TRBV4-1
clone size: once
J gene: TRBJ2-5
D gene: TRBD2
CDR3 DNA: TGCGCCGCCCGCGCCCGGGAGGGACTAGGGGGGGAGACCCAGTACTTC
CDR3 protein: CAARAREGLGGETQYF

V gene: TRBV7-2
clone size: NA
J gene: TRBJ2-2
D gene: TRBD1
CDR3 DNA: TGTGCCAGCAGCCTAACCGCAGGGGGCTGGAACACCGGGGAGCTGTTTTTT
CDR3 protein: CASSLTAGGWNTGELFF

V gene: TRBV5-4
clone size: NA
J gene: TRBJ2-2
D gene: TRBD1
CDR3 DNA: TGTGCCAGCACCAAGGACAGGTACACCGGGGAGCTGTTTTTT
CDR3 protein: CASTKDRYTGELFF

V gene: TRBV5-1
clone size: once
J gene: TRBJ2-1
D gene: NA
CDR3 DNA: TGCGCCAGCAGCTCACCTGACAGGAGCTCCTACAATGAGCAGTTCTTC
CDR3 protein: CASSSPDRSSYNEQFF

V gene: TRBV4-1
clone size: NA
J gene: TRBJ2-7
D gene: NA
CDR3 DNA: TGCGCCAGCAGCCAAGAGTCAGGGGATTATTGGACTAGACCATTGCACGCGTACTTC
CDR3 protein: CASSQESGDYWTRPLHAYF

V gene: TRBV10-3
clone size: NA
J gene: TRBJ1-1
D gene: NA
CDR3 DNA: TGTGCCATCAGGAGGGGGGGGACTGAAGCTTTCTTT
CDR3 protein: CAIRRGGTEAFF